These 31 T cell receptor beta chains share one sample of origin, sequenced in a study of blood T cell repertoires in COVID-19. Clones were sequenced by immunoSEQ multiplex PCR, and TCRdb holds only the in-frame ones, with some missing. This sample carries around 110,000 clones, about 79% of them seen once, and the ten largest clones take around 6.2%. The specimen sequenced was peripheral blood. These TCRs come from an elderly man with COVID-19, enrolled during active disease.

This rearrangement joins TRBV29-1 to TRBJ2-3, with 7 bases lining up with TRBD2. The ends lost 3 bases at V and 9 bases at J; junction bases unmatched: 18. Per germline, CDR1 SQVTM and CDR2 ANQGSEA. CDR3 length: 16 residues. The CDR3 DNA follows: TGCAGCGTTGAGGGGGGGTGGGCAGACCCGTTGGGAACGCAGTATTTT. Amino acid sequence: CSVEGGWADPLGTQYF.

Details on this clone: The junction departs from germline at one end; a sequencing error may be responsible. The chain is built from TRBV25-1 and TRBJ1-1; the D is unclear. Looked up from germline, CDR1 is MGHDK and CDR2 is SYGVNS. The CDR3 runs to 13 residues. The CDR3: CATSLVSNTEAFF. The CDR3 DNA reads as TGTGCCACCAGTCTAGTCTCGAACACTGAAGCTTTCTTT.

CDR3: CASSQVGRGSTDTQYF. The CDR3 DNA reads as TGTGCCAGCAGCCAAGTAGGGAGGGGAAGCACAGATACGCAGTATTTT. V is TRBV4-2 and J is TRBJ2-3; 7 bases fit TRBD2. Germline V CDR1 and CDR2: LGHNA, YNFKEQ. After removal of 1 base from V and 0 bases from J, the junction contained 4 bases not matched to a gene. The CDR3 spans 16 residues.

There are a few counts of this clone. J is TRBJ1-6 and V is TRBV6-5, with TRBD1 identical over 9 bases. This CDR3 contains 14 residues. The germline CDR1 and CDR2 sequences are MNHEY and SVGAGI. V gave up 6 bases and J gave up 10 bases; unmatched junction bases: 7. DNA for the CDR3: TGTGCCAGCAGGGACAGGGGCGCGGGGTCACCCCTCCACTTT. Amino acids: CASRDRGAGSPLHF.

This chain links TRBV2 with TRBJ2-2; 11 nucleotides agree with TRBD2. Trimming cost V 5 bases and J 0 bases; bases outside gene matches: 2. The CDR3 is made up of 16 amino acids. From germline, CDR1 is SNHLY and CDR2 FYNNEI. CDR3 sequence (DNA): TGTGCCAGCAGTCCACTAGCGGGGGCGAACACCGGGGAGCTGTTTTTT. It is translated as CASSPLAGANTGELFF.

The J gene is TRBJ2-4, the V gene TRBV18; 8 positions agree with TRBD1. CDR3 length equals 12 residues. V lost 3 bases and J lost 13; bases outside the gene matches: 5. The germline gives CDR1 KGHSH, CDR2 LQKENI. Here the CDR3 DNA reads TGTGCCAGCTCACCGGACAGGGAAGGCCAGTACTTC. Translation gives CASSPDREGQYF.

This rearrangement joins TRBV7-9 to TRBJ2-1; 7 nucleotides match TRBD1. The CDR3 runs to 16 residues. CDR1 and CDR2 from the germline V gene are SEHNR and FQNEAQ (reference sequence). With V trimmed by 5 bases and J by 0 bases, 7 bases remained unmatched. CDR3 nucleotide sequence: TGTGCCAGCAGCCGAGCAGGGGGTCTCTCCTACAATGAGCAGTTCTTC. Translated, it gives CASSRAGGLSYNEQFF.

A few counts support this clone. The V gene is TRBV20-1, the J gene TRBJ2-2; perhaps TRBD2 as D (6 bases). Looked up from germline, CDR1 is DFQATT and CDR2 is SNEGSKA (reference sequence). V lost 3 bases and J 2 bases, leaving 10 bases between the germline ends. The CDR3 is 14 amino acids. In nucleotides, the CDR3 is TGCAGTGCTAGTGACGGGGGAAACACCGGGGAGCTGTTTTTT. This codes for CSASDGGNTGELFF.

The chain carries TRBV7-3 and TRBJ2-3, with 11 nucleotides matching TRBD2. Germline V gives CDR1 SGHTA, CDR2 FQGTGA. The CDR3 consists of 15 residues. J gave up 2 bases and V 4 bases, and 2 bases lay outside the gene matches. CDR3 residues: CASSSLAGDTDTQYF. The CDR3, as DNA: TGTGCCAGCAGCTCACTAGCGGGAGACACAGATACGCAGTATTTT.

The V call is TRBV5-1, the J call TRBJ2-7; a possible D gene is TRBD2 (6 bases). V lost 0 bases to trimming and J lost 2 bases, with 12 bases between them. CDR3 size: 15 residues. Germline assignment: CDR1 SGHRS and CDR2 YFSETQ. CDR3 nucleotide sequence: TGCGCCAGCAGCTTGGAAGGGAGGTACCCCTACGAGCAGTACTTC. Protein: CASSLEGRYPYEQYF.

The chain joins TRBV15 to TRBJ1-2, with D hard to call. Between the trimmed V and J ends, which lost 1 base and 4 bases, there was a span of 10 bases. Per the germline V gene, CDR1 is LNHNV and CDR2 is YYDKDF (reference sequence). The CDR3 loop spans 14 amino acids. The CDR3 DNA sequence: TGTGCCACCAGCAGAGGAGGTAACGCCTATGGCTACACCTTC. The encoded protein is CATSRGGNAYGYTF.

This chain connects TRBV9 to TRBJ1-6; D is unclear. This CDR3 has 14 amino acids. CDR1 is SGDLS, CDR2 YYNGEE, per germline. The V gene lost 7 bases and the J gene lost 3 bases, with 11 bases spanning the gap. CDR3: CASEPGLYNSPLHF. CDR3 nucleotide sequence: TGTGCCAGCGAACCGGGTCTCTATAATTCACCCCTCCACTTT.

The CDR3 region is CASSLIAGGRTGELFF. Here the CDR3 DNA reads TGTGCCAGCTCACTGATAGCGGGAGGGCGCACCGGGGAGCTGTTTTTT. The chain couples TRBV18 to TRBJ2-2, with 11 bases that match TRBD2. The J segment lost 4 bases and the V segment lost 4 bases, leaving 5 bases of the junction unmatched. The CDR3 is 16 amino acids. The germline gives CDR1 KGHSH, CDR2 LQKENI.

The V call is TRBV19, the J call TRBJ2-7; possibly TRBD1 for D (6 bases). CDR3 length equals 16 residues. V was cut by 1 base and J by 3 bases, with 16 bases left in between. Germline-derived CDR1 and CDR2 are LNHDA and SQIVND (reference sequence). The CDR3 protein is CASSIGGRGYHYEQYF. The CDR3 DNA is TGTGCCAGTAGTATAGGAGGCAGGGGTTATCACTACGAGCAGTACTTC.

Only a few counts were recorded for this clone. The CDR3 nucleotides are TGTGCCAGCAGTCCCGCCTCTAGCGGGAGTAGCGAGCAGTACTTC. Its protein is CASSPASSGSSEQYF. The chain is built from TRBV27 and TRBJ2-7; 10 positions agree with TRBD2. This CDR3 region has 15 residues. V gave up 5 bases and J gave up 6 bases; unmatched junction bases: 10. Germline assignment: CDR1 MNHEY and CDR2 SMNVEV (reference sequence).

This rearrangement joins TRBV7-9 to TRBJ2-3; TRBD2 agrees at 7 bases. The CDR3 runs to 15 residues. Germline-derived CDR1 and CDR2 are SEHNR and FQNEAQ (reference sequence). V lost 0 bases to trimming and J lost 2 bases; unmatched junction nucleotides: 2. CDR3: CASSLARELTDTQYF. The CDR3 region has the DNA TGTGCCAGCAGCTTAGCGCGGGAGCTCACAGATACGCAGTATTTT.

This clone showed up just a few times. V gene TRBV9 combines with J gene TRBJ2-4; D is perhaps TRBD1 (5 bases). Germline V gene lookup returns CDR1 SGDLS and CDR2 YYNGEE. The CDR3 is made up of 14 amino acids. V lost 0 bases, J lost 3 bases, and 7 bases lay in between. CDR3 in amino acids: CASSVGQNKNIQYF. The DNA for the CDR3 is TGTGCCAGCAGCGTAGGACAGAACAAAAACATTCAGTACTTC.

The chain uses TRBV2 and TRBJ1-5; 8 bases line up with TRBD1. J gave up 1 base and V 9 bases, and 5 bases lay outside the gene matches. There are 14 residues in the CDR3. Germline V CDR1 and CDR2: SNHLY, FYNNEI. This chain's CDR3 is CASWTGWSNQPQHF. The DNA of the CDR3 is TGTGCCAGTTGGACAGGGTGGAGCAATCAGCCCCAGCATTTT.

V gene TRBV6-2 or TRBV6-3 combines with J gene TRBJ2-3; 11 bases fit TRBD2. After removal of 0 bases from V and 3 bases from J, the junction contained 8 bases not matched to a gene. Germline lookup yields CDR1 MNHEY and CDR2 SVGEGT. The CDR3 covers 18 residues. The CDR3 nucleotides read TGTGCCAGCAGTTACTCAATGGAACTAGCGGGAGCGACAGATACGCAGTATTTT. This gives the protein CASSYSMELAGATDTQYF.

The chain combines TRBV7-2 with TRBJ1-1, with TRBD1 identical over 7 bases. The ends lost 1 base at V and 3 bases at J; junction bases unmatched: 14. Germline lookup yields CDR1 SGHTA and CDR2 FQGNSA. The CDR3 length is 18 residues. This CDR3 reads CASSLVGTGAPRDTEAFF. The CDR3 DNA reads TGTGCCAGCAGCTTAGTAGGCACAGGGGCGCCTCGGGACACTGAAGCTTTCTTT.

This clone was seen once. The genes are TRBV28 and TRBJ2-1, with D possibly being TRBD2 (6 bases). V was clipped by 6 bases and J by 0 bases, with 15 bases between them. This CDR3 is built from 16 residues. CDR1 is MDHEN and CDR2 is SYDVKM in the germline V gene. CDR3 sequence: CASSLLLASSYNEQFF. The CDR3 nucleotides read TGTGCCAGCAGCCTCCTTCTAGCGTCCTCCTACAATGAGCAGTTCTTC.

V usage is TRBV5-1 and J usage is TRBJ2-3; 9 bases are shared with TRBD2. The ends lost 5 bases at V and 4 bases at J; junction bases unmatched: 8. The CDR3 is 15 amino acids. Per the germline V gene, CDR1 is SGHRS and CDR2 is YFSETQ. This CDR3 reads CASRSFTSGSDTQYF. The CDR3 nucleotides read TGCGCCAGCAGAAGCTTCACTAGCGGGTCAGATACGCAGTATTTT.

The CDR3 region is CASQIWLAENEQFF. CDR3 nucleotide sequence: TGTGCCAGCCAAATATGGCTAGCGGAAAATGAGCAGTTCTTC. The genes are TRBV5-6 and TRBJ2-1; 7 bases fit TRBD2. Germline trimming cut 7 bases from V and 7 bases from J; bases unmatched to any gene: 11. There are 14 residues in the CDR3. Germline V lookup: CDR1 SGHDT, CDR2 YYEEEE.

The rearrangement joins TRBV4-1 to TRBJ1-1; TRBD1 matches at 11 bases. V shed 5 bases and J 7 bases; nucleotides not matched to a gene: 9. Germline V gene data show CDR1 as MGHRA and CDR2 as YSYEKL. This CDR3 spans 15 amino acids. This chain's CDR3 is CASSTPGTGGREAFF. The CDR3 DNA follows: TGCGCCAGCAGCACCCCCGGGACAGGGGGTCGTGAAGCTTTCTTT.

The chain couples TRBV19 to TRBJ2-4, with TRBD1 matching 9 bases. From germline, CDR1 is LNHDA and CDR2 SQIVND (reference sequence). V lost 1 base, J lost 2 bases, and 3 bases stayed unmatched. CDR3 size: 16 residues. The CDR3 nucleotides read TGTGCCAGTAGTATAGGACAGGGGGTAACCAAAAACATTCAGTACTTC. This codes for CASSIGQGVTKNIQYF.

The CDR3 bases are TGTGCCAGCAGCGCCCGGACAGGGGGCTCTGGGGACGAGCAGTACTTC. Encoded protein: CASSARTGGSGDEQYF. The chain recombines TRBV7-8 with TRBJ2-7, with 11 nucleotides matching TRBD1. Looked up from germline, CDR1 is SGHVS and CDR2 is FQNEAQ. CDR3 length: 16 residues. The V gene end was trimmed by 5 bases and the J gene end by 5 bases; junction bases not matched to a gene: 11. Filled out from reference TRBV7-8 and TRBJ2-7, the complete variable domain reads GAGVSQSPRYKVAKRGQDVALRCDPISGHVSLFWYQQALGQGPEFLTYFQNEAQLDKSGLPSDRFFAERPEGSVSTLKIQRTQQEDSAVYLCASSARTGGSGDEQYFGPGTRLTVT.

The DNA for the CDR3 is TGCGCCAGCAGTGATTACAGCCAAGAGACCCAGTACTTC. It encodes CASSDYSQETQYF. V gene TRBV10-1 combines with J gene TRBJ2-5; D is undetermined. V lost 3 bases, J lost 1 base, and 6 bases lay in between. The CDR3 is 13 residues long. Germline-derived CDR1 and CDR2 are WNHNN and SYGVQD (reference sequence).

There are a few counts of this clone. The chain uses TRBV29-1 and TRBJ2-5, with TRBD1 matching 12 bases. The V gene's germline CDR1 is SQVTM and CDR2 ANQGSEA. The CDR3 loop spans 14 amino acids. V lost 8 bases, J lost 4 bases, and 8 bases stayed unmatched. CDR3 in DNA: TGCAGCCTGCGGGACAGGGGGCGCGGAGAGACCCAGTACTTC. Residues: CSLRDRGRGETQYF. Drawing the rest from reference TRBV29-1 and TRBJ2-5, the complete variable domain is SAVISQKPSRDICQRGTSLTIQCQVDSQVTMMFWYRQQPGQSLTLIATANQGSEATYESGFVIDKFPISRPNLTFSTLTVSNMSPEDSSIYLCSLRDRGRGETQYFGPGTRLLVL.

This sequence joins TRBV7-2 and TRBJ2-2; 8 positions agree with TRBD1. The germline V gene encodes CDR1 SGHTA and CDR2 FQGNSA. Losses at the gene ends were 3 bases for V and 6 bases for J; bases not matched to a gene: 6. CDR3 length equals 15 residues. CDR3 nucleotide sequence: TGTGCCAGCAGCTTTGGGGACAGGACATCCGGGGAGCTGTTTTTT. Amino acid sequence: CASSFGDRTSGELFF.

This clone was recorded only once. This same CDR3 is encoded by further DNA sequences in the sample. The genes are TRBV19 and TRBJ1-5; 7 bases are a match to TRBD1. Germline trimming cut 1 base from V and 7 bases from J; bases unmatched to any gene: 4. Germline V CDR1 and CDR2: LNHDA, SQIVND (reference sequence). The CDR3 totals 14 residues. Here the CDR3 DNA reads TGTGCCAGTAGTATAGGACAGGGCGCCCAGCCCCAGCATTTT. This encodes CASSIGQGAQPQHF.

This clone has just one count. The chain joins TRBV6-5 to TRBJ1-6, with 9 bases that match TRBD1. The CDR3 loop spans 15 amino acids. V lost 0 bases and J lost 8; bases outside the gene matches: 2. Germline V gene data show CDR1 as MNHEY and CDR2 as SVGAGI. The CDR3 sequence: CASSYSGTGYSPLHF. The CDR3 DNA sequence: TGTGCCAGCAGTTACTCTGGGACAGGGTATTCACCCCTCCACTTT.